The next 26 T cell receptor beta chains were all read from a single sample in a study of T cell repertoires in cytomegalovirus infection. TCRdb processed the reads anew with MiXCR; each CDR3 protein has one entry. Of about 97,000 distinct CDR3 sequences listed, 16% are singletons. Sequenced material: PBMCs. These receptors all come from a human donor in good health (CMV status not recorded). Some clones in this sample may be carry-over from other donors' samples.

This clonotype was detected many times. The V gene is TRBV7-9, the J gene TRBJ2-3, with D hard to call. The CDR3 is made up of 15 amino acids. Trimming cost V 2 bases and J 2 bases, with 11 bases left between them. Germline CDR1 SEHNR, CDR2 FQNEAQ (reference sequence). This CDR3 is CASSLSRPNTDTQYF. The CDR3 region has the DNA TGTGCCAGCAGCTTAAGCCGTCCTAACACAGATACGCAGTATTTT.

There are a few counts of this clonotype. The chain links TRBV5-4 to TRBJ2-1; D is possibly TRBD1 (6 bases). V lost 6 bases and J 2 bases, leaving 12 bases between the germline ends. The CDR3 is 14 amino acids. Germline V CDR1 and CDR2: SGHNT, YYREEE (reference sequence). The CDR3, as DNA: TGTGCCAGCACCGACTGGGGGCCCTACAATGAGCAGTTCTTC. The encoded protein is CASTDWGPYNEQFF.

This clonotype was picked up many times. The chain joins TRBV7-3 to TRBJ2-1; 10 bases fit TRBD1. The CDR3 consists of 18 residues. Germline CDR1 is SGHTA and CDR2 is FQGTGA. Trimming at V came to 4 bases and at J to 5 bases, leaving 14 bases not matched to a gene. The CDR3 loop is CASSSGTGEPLPHNEQFF. The CDR3 nucleotides are TGTGCCAGCAGCTCTGGGACAGGGGAGCCACTTCCACACAATGAGCAGTTCTTC.

This clonotype was seen a few times. The J gene is TRBJ1-1, the V gene TRBV11-2, with D possibly TRBD1 on 5 matching bases. V lost 6 bases and J lost 0, with 8 bases in between. CDR3 length: 13 residues. Looked up from germline, CDR1 is SGHAT and CDR2 is FQNNGV. In nucleotides, the CDR3 is TGTGCCAGCAGGCAAGGGGTGAACACTGAAGCTTTCTTT. Translated: CASRQGVNTEAFF. Full variable domain (missing parts from reference TRBV11-2 and TRBJ1-1): EAGVAQSPRYKIIEKRQSVAFWCNPISGHATLYWYQQILGQGPKLLIQFQNNGVVDDSQLPKDRFSAERLKGVDSTLKIQPAKLEDSAVYLCASRQGVNTEAFFGQGTRLTVV.

This clonotype was seen only a few times. V is TRBV29-1 and J is TRBJ1-1; tentatively, D is TRBD1 (5 bases). The CDR3 extends over 13 amino acids. V lost 7 bases and J 0 bases, leaving 12 bases between the germline ends. The V gene's germline CDR1 is SQVTM and CDR2 ANQGSEA. This CDR3 reads CSAPGTVNTEAFF. CDR3 nucleotides: TGCAGCGCCCCGGGGACCGTGAACACTGAAGCTTTCTTT.

This clonotype has more than one count but fewer than ten. CDR3 loop: CASSQGAKLGEQYF. The DNA for the CDR3 is TGCGCCAGCAGCCAAGGTGCAAAGTTAGGCGAGCAGTACTTC. This sequence joins TRBV4-3 and TRBJ2-7; the D is unclear. CDR3 length: 14 amino acids. CDR1 and CDR2 from the germline V gene are LGHNA and YSLEER. Trimming took off 1 base at V and 6 bases at J, with 13 bases between the two ends.

This clonotype showed up many times. The chain uses TRBV7-2 and TRBJ2-6; 10 positions match TRBD1. V lost 4 bases, J lost 3 bases, and 6 bases stayed unmatched. Germline V lookup: CDR1 SGHTA, CDR2 FQGNSA. The length of the CDR3 is 17 residues. Written as DNA, the CDR3 is TGTGCCAGCAGCTCGTCCCGGGACAGGGGTGGGGCCAACGTCCTGACTTTC. Its protein is CASSSSRDRGGANVLTF.

J is TRBJ2-3 and V is TRBV7-6, with 7 bases fitting TRBD2. V lost 6 bases to trimming and J lost 1 base; unmatched junction nucleotides: 7. The CDR3 loop spans 15 amino acids. CDR1 is SGHVS and CDR2 is FNYEAQ in the germline V gene. DNA of the CDR3: TGTGCCAGCAGTCGGACTAGGGATCGCACAGATACGCAGTATTTT. Its translation is CASSRTRDRTDTQYF. The full variable domain, in which reference TRBV7-6 and TRBJ2-3 provide the parts outside the CDR3, is GAGVSQSPRYKVTKRGQDVALRCDPISGHVSLYWYRQALGQGPEFLTYFNYEAQQDKSGLPNDRFSAERPEGSISTLTIQRTEQRDSAMYRCASSRTRDRTDTQYFGPGTRLTVL.

This clonotype was counted a few times. J is TRBJ1-1 and V is TRBV11-2; D remains unclear. This CDR3 spans 13 amino acids. V lost 6 bases, J lost 3 bases, and 11 bases lay in between. Germline V CDR1 and CDR2: SGHAT, FQNNGV. Here the CDR3 reads CASRSGADTEAFF. The CDR3 DNA is TGTGCCAGCAGATCGGGCGCGGACACTGAAGCTTTCTTT.

Note on this clonotype: A clone one base away is much larger, so this may be a read error. The chain recombines TRBV7-2 with TRBJ2-1; 9 bases are shared with TRBD2. The germline V gene encodes CDR1 SGHTA and CDR2 FQGNSA. V trimming: 1 base; J trimming: 7 bases; junction bases outside the gene matches: 8. The CDR3 contains 16 residues. The CDR3 sequence: CASSLGASGVENEQFF. DNA for the CDR3: TGTGCCAGCAGCTTAGGAGCTAGCGGGGTGGAAAATGAGCAGTTCTTC.

The gene calls are TRBV20-1 and TRBJ2-1, with D possibly matching TRBD1 (8 bases). V gave up 2 bases and J gave up 7 bases, with 12 bases separating them. Germline lookup yields CDR1 DFQATT and CDR2 SNEGSKA (reference sequence). The CDR3 extends over 13 amino acids. The CDR3 DNA sequence: TGCAGTGCTAGAACAGGGGGGGCTAATGAGCAGTTCTTC. This sequence encodes CSARTGGANEQFF.

The CDR3 sequence is CASSLLRGGTGELFF. The CDR3 region has the DNA TGTGCCAGCAGCTTACTCCGGGGGGGAACCGGGGAGCTGTTTTTT. This sequence joins TRBV7-3 and TRBJ2-2; 8 positions match TRBD2. Germline V gene data show CDR1 as SGHTA and CDR2 as FQGTGA. The CDR3 is made up of 15 amino acids. J lost 5 bases, V lost 2 bases, and 4 bases had no gene match.

This clonotype appeared many times. The chain has TRBV7-3 and TRBJ2-7; possible D gene TRBD2, 6 bases. Trimming pared 5 bases from V and 6 bases from J, leaving 17 bases between. The CDR3 length is 14 residues. Germline assignment: CDR1 SGHTA and CDR2 FQGTGA. The DNA of the CDR3 is TGTGCCAGCAGCCCCGGGGCGGGGTCGCTCGAGCAGTACTTC. Translating gives CASSPGAGSLEQYF.

This clonotype was seen at least ten times. The V call is TRBV7-2, the J call TRBJ2-7; 16 bases line up with TRBD2. CDR1 is SGHTA and CDR2 is FQGNSA in the germline V gene. V gave up 5 bases and J gave up 0 bases; unmatched junction bases: 7. This CDR3 spans 18 amino acids. The chain's CDR3 is CASSLGGLAGGGSYEQYF. CDR3 coding DNA: TGTGCCAGCAGCCTAGGGGGACTAGCGGGGGGGGGCTCCTACGAGCAGTACTTC.

This clonotype showed up many times. The chain recombines TRBV7-6 with TRBJ2-3; D possibly matches TRBD1 or TRBD2 (6 bases each). CDR3 length equals 15 residues. Trimming shortened V by 3 bases and J by 2 bases, and 12 bases separated the two germline ends. In germline, CDR1 is SGHVS, CDR2 FNYEAQ. This CDR3 reads CASSLSWGATDTQYF. The CDR3 coding sequence is TGTGCCAGCAGCTTGTCCTGGGGGGCCACAGATACGCAGTATTTT.

This chain joins TRBV14 and TRBJ1-4; weak D call: TRBD1 (6 bases). Trimming pared 0 bases from V and 5 bases from J, leaving 10 bases between. Germline loops: CDR1 SGHDN, CDR2 FVKESK. The CDR3 runs to 15 residues. The CDR3 nucleotides are TGTGCCAGCAGCCAAGACCGGACAGTAAATGAAAAACTGTTTTTT. It yields the protein CASSQDRTVNEKLFF.

J is TRBJ1-3 and V is TRBV2; D unresolved. Germline lookup yields CDR1 SNHLY and CDR2 FYNNEI. This CDR3 has 15 amino acids. Trimming shortened V by 6 bases and J by 0 bases, and 12 bases separated the two germline ends. The CDR3 sequence: CASRDVLYSGNTIYF. The CDR3 nucleotides are TGTGCCAGCAGGGACGTTCTCTACTCTGGAAACACCATATATTTT.

The chain has TRBV11-2 and TRBJ2-3; 7 bases match TRBD2. V lost 2 bases and J lost 4; bases outside the gene matches: 3. The CDR3 length is 14 residues. CDR1 is SGHAT, CDR2 FQNNGV, per germline. Written as DNA, the CDR3 is TGTGCCAGCAGCTTACGACGGGAGGCAGATACGCAGTATTTT. Protein: CASSLRREADTQYF.

The chain has TRBV7-3 and TRBJ2-7; TRBD1 is a possible D gene (6 bases). CDR3 length equals 13 residues. Deletions cut 4 bases from V and 3 bases from J, with 10 bases between. Germline V lookup: CDR1 SGHTA, CDR2 FQGTGA. CDR3 bases: TGTGCCAGCAGCTGGGACATGGGCTACGAGCAGTACTTC. Amino acid sequence: CASSWDMGYEQYF.

J is TRBJ2-5 and V is TRBV9; the match to TRBD1 covers 12 bases. V gave up 3 bases and J gave up 5 bases; unmatched junction bases: 8. This CDR3 has 16 amino acids. Germline CDR1 SGDLS, CDR2 YYNGEE. The CDR3 DNA reads as TGTGCCAGCAGCGAGGGGGGGACAGGGGGCGACGAGACCCAGTACTTC. Translation: CASSEGGTGGDETQYF.

The chain is built from TRBV11-2 and TRBJ1-1, with D perhaps TRBD1 (6 bases). Germline V gene lookup returns CDR1 SGHAT and CDR2 FQNNGV. The CDR3 totals 13 residues. The V gene lost 4 bases and the J gene lost 10 bases, with 16 bases spanning the gap. The CDR3 DNA reads TGTGCCAGCAGCTCACTCCGGGACACGGGAGCTTTCTTT. This sequence encodes CASSSLRDTGAFF.

In this sample, this clonotype turned up many times. The chain is built from TRBV5-6 and TRBJ2-3, with 8 positions matching TRBD1. Germline trimming cut 0 bases from V and 5 bases from J; bases unmatched to any gene: 11. The germline V gene encodes CDR1 SGHDT and CDR2 YYEEEE. This CDR3 is built from 17 residues. The CDR3, as DNA: TGTGCCAGCAGCTTGGCCCAGGGGGCTACTCGCATAGATACGCAGTATTTT. This encodes CASSLAQGATRIDTQYF.

This clonotype was seen at least ten times. The gene calls are TRBV7-8 and TRBJ1-5; 8 positions agree with TRBD1. Germline loops: CDR1 SGHVS, CDR2 FQNEAQ. CDR3 length: 19 residues. With 5 bases clipped from V and 4 bases from J, the junction kept 19 bases outside the gene matches. CDR3 residues: CASSPSTDRGWGPNQPQHF. CDR3 coding DNA: TGTGCCAGCAGCCCTAGCACCGACAGGGGTTGGGGCCCAAATCAGCCCCAGCATTTT.

This clonotype was counted a few times. V usage is TRBV7-9 and J usage is TRBJ1-2; D unclear. The CDR3 runs 14 residues. Trimming cost V 4 bases and J 5 bases, with 14 bases left between them. Per the germline V gene, CDR1 is SEHNR and CDR2 is FQNEAQ (reference sequence). CDR3 bases: TGTGCCAGCAGCTCCGATCGCTGGGGTTATGGCTACACCTTC. Protein product: CASSSDRWGYGYTF. The full variable domain, completed using reference TRBV7-9 and TRBJ1-2, is DTGVSQNPRHKITKRGQNVTFRCDPISEHNRLYWYRQTLGQGPEFLTYFQNEAQLEKSRLLSDRFSAERPKGSFSTLEIQRTEQGDSAMYLCASSSDRWGYGYTFGSGTRLTVV.

This clonotype has at least ten counts. V is TRBV7-2 and J is TRBJ1-3; D unclear. Trimming removed 4 bases at V and 5 bases at J, with 9 bases between. CDR3 length: 13 residues. Germline CDR1 SGHTA, CDR2 FQGNSA. CDR3: CASSSGNRNTIYF. The CDR3 coding sequence is TGTGCCAGCAGCTCCGGGAACCGAAACACCATATATTTT.

This clonotype was found a few times. The CDR3 sequence: CSSQDTEAFF. DNA for the CDR3: TGCAGTAGTCAGGACACTGAAGCTTTCTTT. The rearrangement uses TRBV20-1 and TRBJ1-1; D ambiguous. Germline-derived CDR1 and CDR2 are DFQATT and SNEGSKA (reference sequence). The CDR3 is made up of 10 amino acids. Trimming took 8 bases from V and 3 from J, leaving 7 bases between them.